This T cell receptor (beta chain) comes out of a study of T cell responses to AZD1222 COVID-19 vaccine. Findings and limits, study-wide: Among spike-specific TCRs, nearly half reportedly target unmutated variant regions. Increases in Spike-specific TCR breadth and depth were seen after two AZD1222 doses. Baseline serology detected seropositivity in only six AZD1222 recipients.

For this clone: Antigen specificity is unknown.

The length of the CDR3 is 15 residues. Germline V lookup: CDR1 LGHDT, CDR2 YNNKEL (reference sequence). The V and J ends lost 4 bases and 8 bases respectively, with 18 bases between them. Repertoires were generated with immunoSEQ multiplex PCR, while TCRdb's copy carries only in-frame clones and drops some. The table has some 65,000 clones, 79% seen once. Sequenced here: peripheral blood, sampled on day 0 of MenACWY control vaccination. The receptor was derived from an adult in good health. The V call is TRBV3-1 (or the pseudogene TRBV3-2), the J call TRBJ2-1; TRBD1 or TRBD2 may be the D gene (6 bases each). DNA for the CDR3: TGTGCCAGCAGCCCAGTAGGGGGAGGAGTCGATGAGCAGTTCTTC. It is translated as CASSPVGGGVDEQFF.